The rows below give T cell receptor beta chains drawn from one sample of a study of T cell responses to AZD1222 COVID-19 vaccine. Profiling relied on immunoSEQ multiplex PCR, and the TCRdb table lists in-frame clones only, not all of them. Of tens of thousands of clones in the sample, approximately 90% were seen once. The sample in question was peripheral blood, obtained on day 0 of AZD1222 vaccination. The source of these receptors is an adult in good health. Each CDR3 is given with its conserved first and last residue. D genes are given only for firm matches. Some rows mark clone size as missing; the rest say once, few, many or name a class of expanded clone.

D: -; V: TRBV12-3/TRBV12-4; size: -; J: TRBJ1-6; DNA: TGTGCCACCAAAAGTGTCGATAATTCACCCCTCCACTTT; CDR3: CATKSVDNSPLHF
D: -; V: TRBV28; size: -; J: TRBJ1-5; DNA: TGTGCCAGCAGCGGTGGCGGGACGGGGCAGCCCCAGCATTTT; CDR3: CASSGGGTGQPQHF
D: TRBD1; V: TRBV19; size: -; J: TRBJ1-1; DNA: TGTGCCAGTAGTGCCCCCGGGACAGGGGAAAGGGGTGAAGCTTTCTTT; CDR3: CASSAPGTGERGEAFF
D: TRBD2; V: TRBV5-1; size: -; J: TRBJ2-1; DNA: TGCGCCAGCAGGTCGACTAGCGGGGGCAATGAGCAGTTCTTC; CDR3: CASRSTSGGNEQFF
D: TRBD1; V: TRBV6-1; size: -; J: TRBJ1-1; DNA: TGTGCCAGCAGTGAATGGGACAGTGGAGGCACTGAAGCTTTCTTT; CDR3: CASSEWDSGGTEAFF
D: -; V: TRBV6-2/TRBV6-3; size: -; J: TRBJ1-2; DNA: TGTGCCAGCAGTGACAACAGGGTAAACTATGGCTACACCTTC; CDR3: CASSDNRVNYGYTF
D: -; V: TRBV9; size: -; J: TRBJ1-6; DNA: TGTGCCAGCAGCGTAGTCCCGCGGGAAGGAACTTCAAATTCACCCCTCCACTTT; CDR3: CASSVVPREGTSNSPLHF
D: -; V: TRBV5-6; size: -; J: TRBJ2-7; DNA: TGTGCCAGCAGCGCCGCGGTAGCTTTGAGGGAGCAGTACTTC; CDR3: CASSAAVALREQYF
D: TRBD1; V: TRBV18; size: -; J: TRBJ2-1; DNA: TGTGCCAGCTCACCACCAGGGACAGGGGGCCACAATGAGCAGTTCTTC; CDR3: CASSPPGTGGHNEQFF
D: -; V: TRBV5-5; size: once; J: TRBJ1-4; DNA: TGTGCCAGCAACCAACAGACGAGTAATGAAAAACTGTTTTTT; CDR3: CASNQQTSNEKLFF
D: -; V: TRBV4-2; size: -; J: TRBJ2-3; DNA: TGTGCCAGCAGCCACGCCCTAAGGGTCGGCGGGGGCACAGATACGCAGTATTTT; CDR3: CASSHALRVGGGTDTQYF
D: TRBD1; V: TRBV6-5; size: once; J: TRBJ1-5; DNA: TGTGCCAGCAGATCCGACAGGGGGGCGGTTCAGCCCCAGCATTTT; CDR3: CASRSDRGAVQPQHF
D: -; V: TRBV12-3/TRBV12-4; size: -; J: TRBJ1-1; DNA: TGTGCCAGCAATCCTCGGCCGAACACTGAAGCTTTCTTT; CDR3: CASNPRPNTEAFF
D: -; V: TRBV19; size: -; J: TRBJ1-4; DNA: TGTGCCAGTACCCCACTAGGGGCGGCTACTAATGAAAAACTGTTTTTT; CDR3: CASTPLGAATNEKLFF
D: TRBD1; V: TRBV7-2; size: -; J: TRBJ1-2; DNA: TGTGCCAGCAGCTTAGCGCTACGACAGGGTTATGGCTACACCTTC; CDR3: CASSLALRQGYGYTF
D: -; V: TRBV12-3/TRBV12-4; size: -; J: TRBJ2-7; DNA: TGTGCCAGCAGTTTGGGACAATACGAGCAGTACTTC; CDR3: CASSLGQYEQYF
D: TRBD1; V: TRBV5-8; size: -; J: TRBJ1-1; DNA: TGTGCCAGCAGCAACAGGGGCGACTCGGCTGAAGCTTTCTTT; CDR3: CASSNRGDSAEAFF
D: TRBD1; V: TRBV30; size: -; J: TRBJ1-2; DNA: TGTGCCTGGAAACCGGGGACAGGCTATGGCTACACCTTC; CDR3: CAWKPGTGYGYTF
D: TRBD1; V: TRBV11-2; size: -; J: TRBJ1-2; DNA: TGTGCCAGCAGCATCGGACAGGGAACTAACTATGGCTACACCTTC; CDR3: CASSIGQGTNYGYTF
D: TRBD1; V: TRBV24-1; size: -; J: TRBJ2-3; DNA: TGTGCCACCAGTGAGCCGGGACAGGGGCCAGATACGCAGTATTTT; CDR3: CATSEPGQGPDTQYF
D: TRBD2; V: TRBV19; size: -; J: TRBJ2-5; DNA: TGTGCCAGTAGTACACGTAGCGGGGACGTCCGAGAGACCCAGTACTTC; CDR3: CASSTRSGDVRETQYF
D: TRBD2; V: TRBV9; size: -; J: TRBJ2-3; DNA: TGTGCCAGCAGCGTCCTTTTAGCGGGGGGGCCGAGCACAGATACGCAGTATTTT; CDR3: CASSVLLAGGPSTDTQYF
D: TRBD2; V: TRBV29-1; size: -; J: TRBJ2-7; DNA: TGCAGCGTTGAAGCCCTAGCGGGGGGATCCTACGAGCAGTACTTC; CDR3: CSVEALAGGSYEQYF
D: -; V: TRBV27; size: -; J: TRBJ2-2; DNA: TGTGCCAGCAGTTTTAGGTCTCGGCGGAACACCGGGGAGCTGTTTTTT; CDR3: CASSFRSRRNTGELFF
D: -; V: TRBV28; size: -; J: TRBJ1-5; DNA: TGTGCCAGCACCCTGGGATCCCAGCCCCAGCATTTT; CDR3: CASTLGSQPQHF
D: -; V: TRBV3-1/TRBV3-2; size: -; J: TRBJ1-1; DNA: TGTGCCAGCAGCCAAGGTCGAGGGGGACGTGCTTTCTTT; CDR3: CASSQGRGGRAFF
D: -; V: TRBV18; size: -; J: TRBJ1-6; DNA: TGTGCCAGCTCACCCTACGAACAAGGATCACCCCTCCACTTT; CDR3: CASSPYEQGSPLHF
D: -; V: TRBV9; size: -; J: TRBJ2-5; DNA: TGTGCCAGCAGCGTAGACGGGACACAGGAGACCCAGTACTTC; CDR3: CASSVDGTQETQYF
D: -; V: TRBV5-4; size: -; J: TRBJ2-5; DNA: TGTGCCAGCAGCGGGGGGGCCGCGGAGACCCAGTACTTC; CDR3: CASSGGAAETQYF
D: -; V: TRBV5-1; size: -; J: TRBJ2-5; DNA: TGCGCCAGCAGCTGGGCGGGGGCCCAAGAGACCCAGTACTTC; CDR3: CASSWAGAQETQYF
D: TRBD1; V: TRBV5-5; size: -; J: TRBJ1-1; DNA: TGTGCCAGCAGCTTTCAAGGACAGGGGGATCTTAGGAACACTGAAGCTTTCTTT; CDR3: CASSFQGQGDLRNTEAFF
D: -; V: TRBV7-7; size: -; J: TRBJ1-3; DNA: TGTGCTAGCAGCGACCCCCCTGCAGGAAACACCATATATTTT; CDR3: CASSDPPAGNTIYF
D: -; V: TRBV21-1; size: -; J: TRBJ2-3; DNA: TGTGCCAGCAGCATGGTCGGGGATACGCAGTATTTT; CDR3: CASSMVGDTQYF
D: TRBD1; V: TRBV6-5; size: -; J: TRBJ1-2; DNA: TGTGCCAGCAGAAGGACAGGGGAAGGGTATGGCTACACCTTC; CDR3: CASRRTGEGYGYTF
D: -; V: TRBV7-9; size: -; J: TRBJ2-1; DNA: TGTGCCAGCAGCTTAGTCCTGTCCGGGAGCCGGGAGCAGTTCTTC; CDR3: CASSLVLSGSREQFF
D: -; V: TRBV9; size: -; J: TRBJ2-3; DNA: TGTGCCAGCAGCTCCTCAGACAGTTCTAGCACAGATACGCAGTATTTT; CDR3: CASSSSDSSSTDTQYF
D: -; V: TRBV25-1; size: -; J: TRBJ1-1; DNA: TGTGCCAGCAGTGAGTGGGGGACTGAAGCTTTCTTT; CDR3: CASSEWGTEAFF
D: -; V: TRBV7-2; size: -; J: TRBJ2-3; DNA: TGTGCCAGCAGCTTAGAATTCCCCAGGGGCGTCAAGGATACGCAGTATTTT; CDR3: CASSLEFPRGVKDTQYF
D: -; V: TRBV18; size: -; J: TRBJ1-1; DNA: TGTGCCAGCTCACCACGCTACTGGAACACTGAAGCTTTCTTT; CDR3: CASSPRYWNTEAFF
D: TRBD2; V: TRBV6-2/TRBV6-3; size: -; J: TRBJ2-5; DNA: TGTGCCAGCAACCCCCGTGGGGGGGGTTTCTCGGAGGAGACCCAGTACTTC; CDR3: CASNPRGGGFSEETQYF
D: -; V: TRBV5-1; size: -; J: TRBJ2-4; DNA: TGCGCCAGCAGCTTGGGATCCCAGGGTGGAGAAAACATTCAGTACTTC; CDR3: CASSLGSQGGENIQYF
D: TRBD1; V: TRBV6-5; size: -; J: TRBJ1-2; DNA: TGTGCCAGCAGCTGGGACAGGGGGGCTAACTATGGCTACACCTTC; CDR3: CASSWDRGANYGYTF
D: TRBD1; V: TRBV30; size: -; J: TRBJ1-6; DNA: TGTGCCTGGAGTGAGACAGGGGACTCTTCACCCCTCCACTTT; CDR3: CAWSETGDSSPLHF
D: -; V: TRBV28; size: -; J: TRBJ1-1; DNA: TGTGCCAGCATCACCCGGCCGGGGGTCACTGAAGCTTTCTTT; CDR3: CASITRPGVTEAFF
D: TRBD1; V: TRBV27; size: -; J: TRBJ1-2; DNA: TGTGCCAGCAGTCCTGACAGGGGGTTTGGCTACACCTTC; CDR3: CASSPDRGFGYTF
D: TRBD1; V: TRBV5-6; size: -; J: TRBJ2-7; DNA: TGTGCCAGCAGCTTGGGGTGGACAGGGGGCATCTACGAGCAGTACTTC; CDR3: CASSLGWTGGIYEQYF
D: -; V: TRBV5-6; size: once; J: TRBJ2-7; DNA: TGTGCCAGCAGCACACTGACAGCAAACTACGAGCAGTACTTC; CDR3: CASSTLTANYEQYF
D: TRBD1; V: TRBV19; size: -; J: TRBJ1-5; DNA: TGTGCCAGTAGTAGACAGGGACAGCCCCAGCATTTT; CDR3: CASSRQGQPQHF
D: -; V: TRBV14; size: -; J: TRBJ1-1; DNA: TGTGCCAGCAGCCAAGAGTTAAGGAACACTGAAGCTTTCTTT; CDR3: CASSQELRNTEAFF
D: -; V: TRBV11-2; size: -; J: TRBJ1-2; DNA: TGTGCCAGCAAGAGGGAGGAAGGCTACACCTTC; CDR3: CASKREEGYTF